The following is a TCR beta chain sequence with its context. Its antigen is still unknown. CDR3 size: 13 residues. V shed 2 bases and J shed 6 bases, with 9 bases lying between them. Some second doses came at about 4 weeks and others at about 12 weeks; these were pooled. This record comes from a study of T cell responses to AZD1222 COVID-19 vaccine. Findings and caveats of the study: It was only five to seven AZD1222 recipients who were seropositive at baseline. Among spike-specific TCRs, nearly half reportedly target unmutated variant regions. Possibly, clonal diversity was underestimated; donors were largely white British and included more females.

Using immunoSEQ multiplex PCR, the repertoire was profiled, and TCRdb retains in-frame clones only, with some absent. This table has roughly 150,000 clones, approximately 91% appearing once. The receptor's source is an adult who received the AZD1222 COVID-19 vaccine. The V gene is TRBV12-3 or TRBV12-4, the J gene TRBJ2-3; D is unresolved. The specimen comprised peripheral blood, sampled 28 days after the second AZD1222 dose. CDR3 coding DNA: TGTGCCAGCAGTTTATTTTCTGGGGATACGCAGTATTTT. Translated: CASSLFSGDTQYF.